This T cell receptor (beta chain) was identified in a study of healthy donors' naive CD4 and CD8 T cells. About the study: A new alpha primer set targeted every functional IMGT alpha variant. Study-wide results and limits: Possible naive T cell homeostatic proliferation bias remained unaddressed. Negatively charged CDR3s marked CD8+ lineage; positively charged CDR3s marked CD4+ lineage. Chains were not paired, since alpha and beta were sequenced in bulk.

A linear amplification protocol produced the TCR libraries from about 0.45 ug of total RNA. TCRdb reanalysed the reads using MiXCR and keeps one entry per CDR3 protein. Here the sample spans 180,000 or so distinct CDR3 sequences, about four fifths being singletons. Details on this clonotype: The antigen remains unidentified.

Per germline, CDR1 SGHTA and CDR2 FQGNSA. V gave up 5 bases and J gave up 7 bases, with 11 bases separating them. The CDR3 contains 12 residues. The V gene is TRBV7-2, the J gene TRBJ1-1, with a weak D call TRBD1 (5 bases). The clonotype originates from a pool of human donors in good health; the sample pools cells from several healthy donors. Source material: naive CD4+ and CD8+ T cells sorted from blood, pooled from several donors. This CDR3 is CASSVTEIEAFF. In nucleotides, the CDR3 is TGTGCCAGCAGCGTGACAGAGATTGAAGCTTTCTTT.